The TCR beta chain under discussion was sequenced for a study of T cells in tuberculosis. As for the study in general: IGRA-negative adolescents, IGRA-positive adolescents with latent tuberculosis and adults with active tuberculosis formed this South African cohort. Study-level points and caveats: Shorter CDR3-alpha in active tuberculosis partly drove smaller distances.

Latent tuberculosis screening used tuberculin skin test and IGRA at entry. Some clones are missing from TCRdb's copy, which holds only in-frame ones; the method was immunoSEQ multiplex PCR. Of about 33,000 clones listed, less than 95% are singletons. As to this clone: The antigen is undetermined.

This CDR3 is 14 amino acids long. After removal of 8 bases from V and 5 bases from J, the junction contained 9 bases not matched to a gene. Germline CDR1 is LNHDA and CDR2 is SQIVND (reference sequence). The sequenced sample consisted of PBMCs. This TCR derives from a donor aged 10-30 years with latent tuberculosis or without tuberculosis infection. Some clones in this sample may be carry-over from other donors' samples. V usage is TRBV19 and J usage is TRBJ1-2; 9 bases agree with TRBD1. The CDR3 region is CASGADRGLYGYTF. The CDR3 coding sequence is TGTGCCAGTGGGGCGGACAGGGGTCTATATGGCTACACCTTC.